This is a list of T cell receptor beta chains from one sample in a study of liver allograft versus peripheral blood T cells. TCRdb re-called the reads with MiXCR, one entry per CDR3 protein. The table has about 14,000 distinct CDR3 sequences, approximately 19% seen once. These receptors originate from a human patient who had a liver transplant. Some T cells may be provided by the graft donor. The CDR3 runs from the conserved cysteine through the conserved F or W. The D gene is left open where the match is weak. The size of a clone is reported for some rows only, either as once, few or many, or as a class for expanded clones.

d_call j_call v_call clone_size cdr3_nt cdr3_aa
TRBD1 TRBJ1-3 TRBV14 many TGTGCCAGCAGACGGGACAGTTTCATGGACACCATATATTTT CASRRDSFMDTIYF
. TRBJ1-1 TRBV19 many TGTGCCAGTAGCCCCGGGGGCAGGGGAACGGGGATGAACACTGAAGCTTTCTTT CASSPGGRGTGMNTEAFF
. TRBJ1-3 TRBV20-1 few TGCAGTGCTAGACCACGTGCTGGAAACACCATATATTTT CSARPRAGNTIYF
TRBD2 TRBJ2-7 TRBV6-6 many TGTGCCAGCAGAGAAGCTAGCGGGAGAAAGGCAGTGCAGTACTTC CASREASGRKAVQYF
TRBD1 TRBJ1-2 TRBV24-1 medium-sized TGTGCCACCAGTGACCCCAGGGGACAGGGGACAGTCGACTATGGCTACACCTTC CATSDPRGQGTVDYGYTF
. TRBJ2-3 TRBV28 many TGTGCCAGCAGTTTTCAGGTCGGTACAGGCACAGATACGCAGTATTTT CASSFQVGTGTDTQYF
. TRBJ2-2 TRBV6-6 medium-sized TGTGCCAGCAGTTCCCACGAAAGGTACACCGGGGAGCTGTTTTTT CASSSHERYTGELFF
TRBD1 TRBJ1-1 TRBV3-1 . TGTGCCAGCAGCGGACAGGGAGGGGACACTGAAGCTTTCTTT CASSGQGGDTEAFF
. TRBJ2-6 TRBV19 medium-sized TGTGCCAGTAGTCGACATCTCAACCCCTCTGGGGCCAACGTCCTGACTTTC CASSRHLNPSGANVLTF
. TRBJ2-3 TRBV5-6 few TGTGCCAGCAGCGCAACCCCACTGTTTCAGGGCGGAGATACGCAGTATTTT CASSATPLFQGGDTQYF
. TRBJ2-1 TRBV6-6 many TGTGCCAGCAGCCTGACAACACCCACCTACAATGAGCAGTTCTTC CASSLTTPTYNEQFF
. TRBJ2-2 TRBV18 medium-sized TGTGCCAGCTCACCGAGTATCGCAAACACCGGGGAGCTGTTTTTT CASSPSIANTGELFF
. TRBJ1-1 TRBV7-9 . TGTGGCAGCAGCTTATCGGGGAGGGGCACTGAAGCTTTCTTT CGSSLSGRGTEAFF
. TRBJ1-1 TRBV30 medium-sized TGTGCCTGGAGTCATGCCACTCAACTCCCGAGCAACATACCTGGTAGCACTGAAGCTTTCTTT CAWSHATQLPSNIPGSTEAFF
. TRBJ2-3 TRBV12-3/TRBV12-4 few TGTGCCAGCAGTCGGAGACAGACTAGCACAGATACGCAGTATTTT CASSRRQTSTDTQYF
. TRBJ2-5 TRBV20-1 . TGCAGTGCTAGTGAGGGGCTTCGAATAGAGACCCAGTACTTC CSASEGLRIETQYF
. TRBJ2-1 TRBV28 many TGTGCCAGCAGCATTAGCGGAGGAGGTGGGAATGAGCAGTTCTTC CASSISGGGGNEQFF
TRBD2 TRBJ2-7 TRBV6-2/TRBV6-3 medium-sized TGTGCCAGCAGCACCGGGACTAGCGGGAGCCCCAGGTACGAGCAGTACTTC CASSTGTSGSPRYEQYF
. TRBJ2-3 TRBV24-1 many TGTGCCACCAGTGATCCAGGGGGGGCGCAGTATTTT CATSDPGGAQYF
. TRBJ1-1 TRBV7-2 many TGTGCCAGCAGTCTGACAGAGGAGTTTCTAGCTTTCTTT CASSLTEEFLAFF
TRBD1 TRBJ1-3 TRBV24-1 few TGTGCCACCAGTGACCCCAGGGGGCCCGGAAACACCATATATTTT CATSDPRGPGNTIYF
. TRBJ2-2 TRBV9 medium-sized TGTGCCAGCAGCGTTGGACAGTCGAACACCGGGGAGCTGTTTTTT CASSVGQSNTGELFF
. TRBJ1-2 TRBV7-2 few TGTGCCAGCAGCTACGGGGCCGGGGCAAACTATGGCTACACCTTC CASSYGAGANYGYTF
. TRBJ1-3 TRBV20-1 . TGCAGTGCCCGGGGGACCTCTGGAAACACCATATATTTT CSARGTSGNTIYF
TRBD1 TRBJ1-1 TRBV28 many TGTGCCAGCAGTTTCTCGAGGACAGGGGTAACTGAAGCTTTCTTT CASSFSRTGVTEAFF
. TRBJ1-2 TRBV28 . TGTGCCAGCAGGGAAGGGGGGTATGGCTACACCTTC CASREGGYGYTF
TRBD1 TRBJ1-2 TRBV6-5 medium-sized TGTGCCAGCAGTTACCGGGAGACAGGGGTGAAGGGCTACACCTTC CASSYRETGVKGYTF
. TRBJ1-5 TRBV19 medium-sized TGTGCCAGTACCCCCTTCCGGGGACCTAGCAATCAGCCCCAGCATTTT CASTPFRGPSNQPQHF
. TRBJ1-6 TRBV6-2/TRBV6-3 few TGTGCCAGCAGTTACTCGATGGGGAATAATTCACCCCTCCACTTT CASSYSMGNNSPLHF
. TRBJ2-5 TRBV6-1 medium-sized TGTGCCAGCAGTGAAGCCAGCCTCCGAGAGACCCAGTACTTC CASSEASLRETQYF
. TRBJ1-3 TRBV10-3 . TGTGCCATCAGGCAGGGACGCGGAAACACCATATATTTT CAIRQGRGNTIYF
TRBD2 TRBJ2-3 TRBV19 many TGTGCCAGTGGGACTAGCGGGATGATGACTAGCACAGATACGCAGTATTTT CASGTSGMMTSTDTQYF
. TRBJ2-3 TRBV7-2 many TGTGCCAGCAGCTTAGTGAGGGGGGCTCGCACAGATACGCAGTATTTT CASSLVRGARTDTQYF
. TRBJ1-2 TRBV11-2 few TGTGCCAGCAGCTTATCAGGCAGTTCGGCTTATGGCTACACCTTC CASSLSGSSAYGYTF
TRBD1 TRBJ1-3 TRBV20-1 few TGCAGTGCTGGGACAGGGGGCTTGGGGAACACCATATATTTT CSAGTGGLGNTIYF
TRBD2 TRBJ2-7 TRBV12-5 . TGTGCTAGTGGTCTGGGGACTAGCGGCTACGAGCAGTACTTC CASGLGTSGYEQYF
TRBD1 TRBJ2-1 TRBV15 medium-sized TGTGCCACCAGCAGGGCCGTTTTACAGGGGGCTAGGGGCAATGAGCAGTTCTTC CATSRAVLQGARGNEQFF
TRBD2 TRBJ2-7 TRBV7-2 many TGTGCCAGCAGCCTCGGGACTAGCGCCACCGAGCAGTACTTC CASSLGTSATEQYF
. TRBJ2-7 TRBV6-5 . TGTGCCAGCAGTTCACCCGGGACTTCCTACGAGCAGTACTTC CASSSPGTSYEQYF
. TRBJ2-1 TRBV6-1 medium-sized TGTGCCAGCAGTGAAACTTCCGGGACCGCCCCATTCTTC CASSETSGTAPFF
. TRBJ1-2 TRBV12-3/TRBV12-4 few TGTGCCAGCAGTTTGACCTCGGGACGGAGCAAGAACACCTTC CASSLTSGRSKNTF
. TRBJ2-2 TRBV19 . TGTGCCAGTAGTATCGGAATAGGGAAGGCCACCGGGGAGCTGTTTTTT CASSIGIGKATGELFF